This is a list of T cell receptor beta chains from one sample in a study of PD-L1 blockade in urothelial cancer. The table came from immunoSEQ multiplex PCR; TCRdb's copy has only in-frame clones and leaves some out. The sample records under 70,000 clones, roughly four fifths being singletons. Specimen: PBMCs, collected around atezolizumab (anti-PD-L1) treatment. The receptors derive from a man between 65 and 85 years old with urothelial cancer. CDR3s include the opening cysteine and the closing phenylalanine or tryptophan. The D gene is left open where the match is weak. Clone size is shown for a subset of rows, as once, few, many or a class of expanded clone.

D: TRBD2
V: TRBV29-1
J: TRBJ2-7
size: NA
length: 12
CDR3: CSSVSGSHEQYF
DNA: TGCAGCTCTGTTAGCGGGAGCCACGAGCAGTACTTC

D: NA
V: TRBV21-1
J: TRBJ2-7
size: NA
length: 15
CDR3: CASSYPGLVVIEQYF
DNA: TGTGCCAGCAGCTATCCCGGACTAGTAGTAATCGAGCAGTACTTC

D: NA
V: TRBV19
J: TRBJ2-7
size: NA
length: 15
CDR3: CASSTKLGKIYEQYF
DNA: TGTGCCAGTAGTACTAAGCTCGGGAAGATCTACGAGCAGTACTTC

D: NA
V: TRBV7-2
J: TRBJ2-2
size: NA
length: 16
CDR3: CASSRQDPSNTGELFF
DNA: TGTGCCAGCAGCCGACAGGACCCATCGAACACCGGGGAGCTGTTTTTT

D: TRBD1
V: TRBV6-1
J: TRBJ1-1
size: NA
length: 13
CDR3: CASNGQGGTEAFF
DNA: TGTGCCAGCAACGGGCAGGGGGGCACTGAAGCTTTCTTT

D: NA
V: TRBV19
J: TRBJ1-1
size: once
length: 14
CDR3: CASRQTAMNTEAFF
DNA: TGTGCCAGTAGACAGACAGCTATGAACACTGAAGCTTTCTTT

D: NA
V: TRBV27
J: TRBJ2-6
size: NA
length: 18
CDR3: CASRPNFRENSGANVLTF
DNA: TGTGCCAGCAGACCAAACTTCAGGGAAAACTCTGGGGCCAACGTCCTGACTTTC

D: TRBD2
V: TRBV5-1
J: TRBJ2-5
size: NA
length: 16
CDR3: CASSPGLAEKQETQYF
DNA: TGCGCCAGCAGCCCGGGACTAGCAGAAAAGCAAGAGACCCAGTACTTC

D: NA
V: TRBV19
J: TRBJ2-7
size: NA
length: 16
CDR3: CASSIDTGLESYEQYF
DNA: TGTGCCAGTAGTATAGACACAGGGTTAGAATCCTACGAGCAGTACTTC

D: NA
V: TRBV30
J: TRBJ1-2
size: NA
length: 11
CDR3: CALSPNYGYTF
DNA: TGTGCCCTTAGTCCTAACTATGGCTACACCTTC

D: NA
V: TRBV28
J: TRBJ1-1
size: few
length: 12
CDR3: CASSLSKVEAFF
DNA: TGTGCCAGCAGTTTAAGCAAAGTTGAAGCTTTCTTT

D: NA
V: TRBV12-5
J: TRBJ2-5
size: NA
length: 16
CDR3: CASGLQGQRMGETQYF
DNA: TGTGCTAGTGGTTTGCAGGGACAACGGATGGGAGAGACCCAGTACTTC

D: TRBD1
V: TRBV28
J: TRBJ1-2
size: NA
length: 13
CDR3: CASSLTGGNGYTF
DNA: TGTGCCAGCAGTCTCACAGGGGGCAATGGCTACACCTTC

D: NA
V: TRBV5-6
J: TRBJ1-5
size: NA
length: 15
CDR3: CASSLAGSSNQPQHF
DNA: TGTGCCAGCAGCTTGGCCGGGTCGAGCAATCAGCCCCAGCATTTT

D: NA
V: TRBV5-4
J: TRBJ1-3
size: NA
length: 16
CDR3: CASSRGAPGSGNTIYF
DNA: TGTGCCAGCAGTCGCGGAGCCCCGGGCTCTGGAAACACCATATATTTT

D: NA
V: TRBV7-2
J: TRBJ2-5
size: NA
length: 13
CDR3: CASSLGQQETQYF
DNA: TGTGCCAGCAGCTTAGGACAACAAGAGACCCAGTACTTC

D: TRBD1
V: TRBV4-3
J: TRBJ2-1
size: few
length: 16
CDR3: CASSPTPGQEFNEQFF
DNA: TGCGCCAGCAGCCCCACTCCGGGACAGGAGTTTAATGAGCAGTTCTTC

D: TRBD2
V: TRBV10-3
J: TRBJ2-3
size: few
length: 16
CDR3: CAISEIARENTDTQYF
DNA: TGTGCCATCAGTGAGATAGCGCGGGAGAACACAGATACGCAGTATTTT

D: TRBD1
V: TRBV25-1
J: TRBJ1-1
size: few
length: 15
CDR3: CASSEWGTGWTEAFF
DNA: TGTGCCAGCAGTGAATGGGGGACAGGTTGGACTGAAGCTTTCTTT

D: TRBD1
V: TRBV18
J: TRBJ1-4
size: NA
length: 14
CDR3: CASSPRQGAEKLFF
DNA: TGTGCCAGCTCACCACGACAGGGGGCTGAAAAACTGTTTTTT

D: NA
V: TRBV30
J: TRBJ1-1
size: NA
length: 13
CDR3: CAWCREVNTEAFF
DNA: TGTGCCTGGTGCAGGGAGGTGAACACTGAAGCTTTCTTT

D: TRBD1
V: TRBV28
J: TRBJ1-5
size: NA
length: 15
CDR3: CASRPLGQGIQPQHF
DNA: TGTGCCAGCAGGCCATTGGGACAGGGGATCCAGCCCCAGCATTTT

D: TRBD2
V: TRBV5-4
J: TRBJ2-7
size: NA
length: 14
CDR3: CASSGLAGGDEQYF
DNA: TGTGCCAGCAGCGGATTAGCGGGAGGGGACGAGCAGTACTTC

D: TRBD2
V: TRBV6-1
J: TRBJ2-7
size: NA
length: 17
CDR3: CASSGSTSGGVLYEQYF
DNA: TGTGCCAGCAGTGGAAGCACTAGCGGGGGTGTTCTCTACGAGCAGTACTTC

D: TRBD1
V: TRBV2
J: TRBJ1-2
size: NA
length: 18
CDR3: CASSWDSVGTGGLYGYTF
DNA: TGTGCCAGCAGCTGGGATTCTGTAGGGACAGGGGGTCTTTATGGCTACACCTTC

D: NA
V: TRBV18
J: TRBJ2-1
size: NA
length: 16
CDR3: CASSPRSAASYNEQFF
DNA: TGTGCCAGCTCACCAAGGTCAGCGGCCTCCTACAATGAGCAGTTCTTC

D: NA
V: TRBV4-3
J: TRBJ2-7
size: NA
length: 17
CDR3: CASSQDPSASGTYEQYF
DNA: TGCGCCAGCAGCCAAGATCCCAGTGCGTCAGGGACCTACGAGCAGTACTTC

D: NA
V: TRBV4-1
J: TRBJ1-2
size: NA
length: 12
CDR3: CASSQESGGYTF
DNA: TGCGCCAGCAGCCAAGAATCAGGTGGCTACACCTTC

D: NA
V: TRBV28
J: TRBJ1-2
size: few
length: 14
CDR3: CASSLTGNYYGYTF
DNA: TGTGCCAGCAGTTTAACAGGAAACTACTATGGCTACACCTTC

D: NA
V: TRBV28
J: TRBJ1-1
size: few
length: 20
CDR3: CASSFIQQRRLRIHNTEAFF
DNA: TGTGCCAGCAGTTTTATACAACAGAGACGGTTACGGATACACAACACTGAAGCTTTCTTT

D: NA
V: TRBV7-8
J: TRBJ2-2
size: NA
length: 15
CDR3: CASNSQGRDTGELFF
DNA: TGTGCCTCCAATAGCCAGGGGCGCGACACCGGGGAGCTGTTTTTT

D: NA
V: TRBV27
J: TRBJ2-7
size: NA
length: 14
CDR3: CASRRQTLSYEQYF
DNA: TGTGCCAGCAGGCGACAGACCCTTTCCTACGAGCAGTACTTC